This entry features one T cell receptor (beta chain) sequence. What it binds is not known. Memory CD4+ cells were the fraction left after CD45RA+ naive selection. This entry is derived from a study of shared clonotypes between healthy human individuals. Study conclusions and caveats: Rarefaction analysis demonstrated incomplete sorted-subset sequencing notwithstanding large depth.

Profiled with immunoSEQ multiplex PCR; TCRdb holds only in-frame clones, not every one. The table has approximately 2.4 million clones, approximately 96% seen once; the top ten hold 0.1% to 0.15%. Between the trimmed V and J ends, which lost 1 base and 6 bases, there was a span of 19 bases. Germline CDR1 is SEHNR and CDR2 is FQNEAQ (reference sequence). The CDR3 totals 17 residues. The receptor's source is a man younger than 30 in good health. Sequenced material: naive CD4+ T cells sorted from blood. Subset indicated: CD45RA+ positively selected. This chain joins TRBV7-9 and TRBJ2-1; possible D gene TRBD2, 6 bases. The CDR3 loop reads CASSLGRGGHKGNEQFF. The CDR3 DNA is TGTGCCAGCAGCTTAGGGCGGGGAGGACATAAGGGCAATGAGCAGTTCTTC.